A single sample gave rise to the 24 T cell receptor beta chains below, sequenced in a study of a mutant IDH1 vaccine in newly diagnosed glioma. Clones were sequenced by immunoSEQ multiplex PCR, and TCRdb holds only the in-frame ones, with some missing. This sample has tens of thousands of clones, with nearly 90% found just once. Described time point: week 47, end of study. Doses comprised 300 ug of mutant IDH1 20-mer peptide each, plus topical imiquimod. These TCRs' antigens remain unknown. The material was PBMCs, obtained from a glioma patient whose treatment included an IDH1 peptide vaccine. These receptor sequences come from a woman between 50 and 59 years old with glioma.

The chain uses TRBV10-2 and TRBJ2-7; the D call may be TRBD1 or TRBD2 (5 bases each). Between the trimmed V and J ends, which lost 8 bases and 0 bases, there was a span of 14 bases. The CDR3 length is 14 residues. Looked up from germline, CDR1 is WSHSY and CDR2 is SAAADI. CDR3 loop: CASGGRGDSYEQYF. CDR3 coding DNA: TGCGCCAGCGGCGGCCGAGGGGACTCCTACGAGCAGTACTTC.

The chain joins TRBV19 to TRBJ2-6; tentative D call: TRBD2 (5 bases). CDR3 length: 17 residues. CDR1 and CDR2 from the germline V gene are LNHDA and SQIVND (reference sequence). V lost 0 bases, J lost 3 bases, and 12 bases lay in between. The DNA of the CDR3 is TGTGCCAGTAGTATAGATCGAGAGGGCTTTGGGGCCAACGTCCTGACTTTC. Translation gives CASSIDREGFGANVLTF.

The chain uses TRBV7-2 and TRBJ1-1; D unresolved. This CDR3 region has 13 residues. Trimming cost V 3 bases and J 5 bases, with 10 bases left between them. In germline, CDR1 is SGHTA, CDR2 FQGNSA. Written as DNA, the CDR3 is TGTGCCAGCAGCTTCGGCGGGGTTACTGAAGCTTTCTTT. This encodes CASSFGGVTEAFF.

The genes are TRBV10-1 and TRBJ2-5, with D possibly matching TRBD2 (5 bases). CDR3 size: 14 residues. V was pared by 0 bases and J by 1 base, with 6 bases between. Germline V gives CDR1 WNHNN, CDR2 SYGVQD (reference sequence). This chain's CDR3 is CASSESRGQETQYF. As DNA, the CDR3 is TGCGCCAGCAGTGAGTCCCGGGGCCAAGAGACCCAGTACTTC.

This clone appeared a single time. The J gene is TRBJ2-4, the V gene TRBV18, with TRBD2 matching over 16 bases. Germline V lookup: CDR1 KGHSH, CDR2 LQKENI. The J segment lost 3 bases and the V segment lost 6 bases, leaving 8 bases of the junction unmatched. The CDR3 spans 18 residues. The CDR3 loop is CASSPGLAGGQDKNIQYF. CDR3 DNA sequence: TGTGCCAGCTCGCCGGGACTAGCGGGAGGGCAGGACAAAAACATTCAGTACTTC.

This sequence joins TRBV4-1 and TRBJ1-1; D gene ambiguous. The CDR3 spans 12 residues. Trimming took off 4 bases at V and 11 bases at J, with 14 bases between the two ends. The germline gives CDR1 MGHRA, CDR2 YSYEKL. The CDR3 DNA reads as TGCGCCAGCAGCCCATCCGGCGATATGGCTTTCTTT. It codes for CASSPSGDMAFF.

The J gene is TRBJ2-1, the V gene TRBV7-9; no reliable D call. The CDR3 loop spans 13 amino acids. Looked up from germline, CDR1 is SEHNR and CDR2 is FQNEAQ (reference sequence). V lost 2 bases and J 9 bases, leaving 11 bases between the germline ends. CDR3 protein: CASSLSGGGEQFF. The CDR3 bases are TGTGCCAGCAGCTTAAGTGGCGGTGGTGAGCAGTTCTTC. Based on the CDR3 plus reference TRBV7-9 and TRBJ2-1, the full variable domain is DTGVSQNPRHKITKRGQNVTFRCDPISEHNRLYWYRQTLGQGPEFLTYFQNEAQLEKSRLLSDRFSAERPKGSFSTLEIQRTEQGDSAMYLCASSLSGGGEQFFGPGTRLTVL.

This clone is a singleton in its sample. This chain uses TRBV7-9 with TRBJ1-2; no definite D call. Trimming took off 5 bases at V and 8 bases at J, with 18 bases between the two ends. Germline lookup yields CDR1 SEHNR and CDR2 FQNEAQ (reference sequence). The CDR3 has 14 amino acids. DNA of the CDR3: TGTGCCAGCAGCCCCCGAGGAGTAGGTACGGGCTACACCTTC. Protein sequence: CASSPRGVGTGYTF.

The rearrangement uses TRBV7-9 and TRBJ1-1; 7 bases match TRBD1. Germline CDR1 is SEHNR and CDR2 is FQNEAQ (reference sequence). The CDR3 contains 14 residues. The trim removed 4 bases at V and 6 bases at J, leaving 8 bases unmatched. In DNA form, the CDR3 reads TGTGCCAGCAGCTATGACAGGGCTGGATCTGAAGCTTTCTTT. This gives the protein CASSYDRAGSEAFF.

The V and J genes are TRBV5-8 and TRBJ2-2; 7 bases match TRBD1. The ends lost 6 bases at V and 6 bases at J; junction bases unmatched: 11. The CDR3 totals 15 residues. Per the germline V gene, CDR1 is SGHTS and CDR2 is YDEGEE. This CDR3 reads CASIETGMGAGELFF. CDR3 DNA: TGTGCCAGCATCGAGACAGGGATGGGAGCCGGGGAGCTGTTTTTT.

The rearrangement links TRBV7-3 to TRBJ2-1, with a possible D match to TRBD2 (5 bases). CDR1 SGHTA and CDR2 FQGTGA come from the germline V gene. The CDR3 runs to 16 residues. V was cut by 5 bases and J by 2 bases, with 16 bases left in between. This CDR3 is CASSTTGVSPYNEQFF. DNA for the CDR3: TGTGCCAGCAGCACGACCGGGGTGTCGCCCTACAATGAGCAGTTCTTC.

In its sample, this clone was seen once. The chain links TRBV6-5 to TRBJ2-4, with D possibly matching TRBD2 (6 bases). This CDR3 has 16 amino acids. Germline V gene data show CDR1 as MNHEY and CDR2 as SVGAGI. Trimming took 0 bases from V and 0 from J, leaving 9 bases between them. The CDR3, as DNA: TGTGCCAGCAGTTACTCCGGGACTCTAGCCAAAAACATTCAGTACTTC. Translating it yields CASSYSGTLAKNIQYF.

The V call is TRBV11-2, the J call TRBJ2-7; 7 bases line up with TRBD2. V lost 5 bases, J lost 2 bases, and 9 bases stayed unmatched. Germline loops: CDR1 SGHAT, CDR2 FQNNGV. The CDR3 sequence is 15 residues long. The CDR3 here is CASSPGEGGAYEQYF. In DNA, the CDR3 is TGTGCCAGCAGCCCGGGGGAGGGTGGGGCCTACGAGCAGTACTTC.

This chain uses TRBV4-1 with TRBJ2-2; 10 bases align to TRBD2. Losses at the gene ends were 5 bases for V and 10 bases for J; bases not matched to a gene: 13. This CDR3 region has 16 residues. Germline CDR1 MGHRA, CDR2 YSYEKL. DNA for the CDR3: TGCGCCAGCAGCGAGAGATCAGCGGGAGGGATTGAGGAGCTGTTTTTT. Amino acids: CASSERSAGGIEELFF.

Note on this clone: One junction end does not reproduce the germline sequence, and a read error may be involved. The chain recombines TRBV6-6 with TRBJ1-2; D unclear. CDR1 and CDR2 from the germline V gene are MNHNY and SVGAGI (reference sequence). The CDR3 runs to 15 residues. CDR3 sequence reads: CASSYNLEKNSGYTF. CDR3 DNA sequence: TGTGCCAGCAGTTATAATCTGGAAAAGAACTCTGGCTACACCTTC.

The chain combines TRBV6-1 with TRBJ1-5; TRBD1 matches at 8 bases. V gave up 7 bases and J gave up 4 bases; unmatched junction bases: 6. The germline gives CDR1 MNHNS, CDR2 SASEGT. CDR3 length equals 14 residues. The CDR3 bases are TGTGCCAGCATTATGACAGGGGCGAATCAGCCCCAGCATTTT. Its protein is CASIMTGANQPQHF.

This clone showed up just a few times. CDR3 amino acids: CASSTTGSYNEQFF. CDR3 DNA sequence: TGCGCCAGCAGTACAACCGGGAGCTACAATGAGCAGTTCTTC. The chain uses TRBV10-1 and TRBJ2-1; tentative D call: TRBD2 (6 bases). V gave up 5 bases and J gave up 3 bases, with 11 bases separating them. The CDR3 is 14 residues long. Germline assignment: CDR1 WNHNN and CDR2 SYGVQD (reference sequence).

The chain couples TRBV5-1 to TRBJ2-3, with D maybe TRBD2 (5 bases). Germline assignment: CDR1 SGHRS and CDR2 YFSETQ. The CDR3 covers 14 residues. Trimming removed 4 bases from V and 4 bases from J, with 13 bases in between. As DNA, the CDR3 is TGCGCCAGCAGCGTGCAGACGGGATCAGATACGCAGTATTTT. Translation gives CASSVQTGSDTQYF.

The chain has TRBV19 and TRBJ2-5; the D call may be TRBD1 or TRBD2 (5 bases each). From germline, CDR1 is LNHDA and CDR2 SQIVND (reference sequence). The V end lost 10 bases, the J end lost 4 bases, and 13 bases lay between the germline ends. This CDR3 region has 12 residues. The chain's CDR3 is CATRGGGETQYF. CDR3 nucleotide sequence: TGTGCCACCCGTGGGGGTGGAGAGACCCAGTACTTC.

The rearrangement uses TRBV11-3 and TRBJ2-1; weak D call: TRBD2 (5 bases). V was clipped by 0 bases and J by 4 bases, with 10 bases between them. The germline gives CDR1 SGHNT, CDR2 YENEEA. There are 15 residues in the CDR3. CDR3 bases: TGTGCCAGCAGCTTAGATCCGGGGTCTTACAATGAGCAGTTCTTC. As protein: CASSLDPGSYNEQFF.

V usage is TRBV14 and J usage is TRBJ1-2, with TRBD1 as a possible D gene (5 bases). This CDR3 is built from 13 residues. The V end lost 4 bases, the J end lost 8 bases, and 14 bases lay between the germline ends. The germline V gene has CDR1 SGHDN and CDR2 FVKESK. The CDR3 region is CASSPGQMRGYTF. The CDR3 bases are TGTGCCAGCAGCCCTGGACAAATGAGAGGCTACACCTTC.

This sequence joins TRBV11-2 and TRBJ2-5, with TRBD1 matching 10 bases. Trimming at V came to 3 bases and at J to 1 base, leaving 5 bases not matched to a gene. The CDR3 has 16 residues. Germline V CDR1 and CDR2: SGHAT, FQNNGV. The CDR3 loop reads CASSFRQGAAQETQYF. The CDR3 DNA follows: TGTGCCAGCAGCTTTAGACAGGGGGCAGCCCAAGAGACCCAGTACTTC.

The chain recombines TRBV28 with TRBJ2-7; D tentatively reads TRBD1 or TRBD2 (5 bases each). Trimming removed 7 bases from V and 6 bases from J, with 22 bases in between. The germline V gene has CDR1 MDHEN and CDR2 SYDVKM. This CDR3 is 15 amino acids long. CDR3 in amino acids: CASIGSRGVWLEQYF. The CDR3 DNA reads as TGTGCCAGCATCGGGTCGAGGGGCGTCTGGCTCGAGCAGTACTTC.

The chain combines TRBV9 with TRBJ2-2; unclear D gene. This CDR3 has 15 residues. In germline, CDR1 is SGDLS, CDR2 YYNGEE. Trimming removed 2 bases from V and 0 bases from J, with 8 bases in between. DNA of the CDR3: TGTGCCAGCAGCGTGGGAACTACGAACACCGGGGAGCTGTTTTTT. Translating it yields CASSVGTTNTGELFF. Full variable domain (rest looked up from reference TRBV9 and TRBJ2-2): DSGVTQTPKHLITATGQRVTLRCSPRSGDLSVYWYQQSLDQGLQFLIQYYNGEERAKGNILERFSAQQFPDLHSELNLSSLELGDSALYFCASSVGTTNTGELFFGEGSRLTVL.